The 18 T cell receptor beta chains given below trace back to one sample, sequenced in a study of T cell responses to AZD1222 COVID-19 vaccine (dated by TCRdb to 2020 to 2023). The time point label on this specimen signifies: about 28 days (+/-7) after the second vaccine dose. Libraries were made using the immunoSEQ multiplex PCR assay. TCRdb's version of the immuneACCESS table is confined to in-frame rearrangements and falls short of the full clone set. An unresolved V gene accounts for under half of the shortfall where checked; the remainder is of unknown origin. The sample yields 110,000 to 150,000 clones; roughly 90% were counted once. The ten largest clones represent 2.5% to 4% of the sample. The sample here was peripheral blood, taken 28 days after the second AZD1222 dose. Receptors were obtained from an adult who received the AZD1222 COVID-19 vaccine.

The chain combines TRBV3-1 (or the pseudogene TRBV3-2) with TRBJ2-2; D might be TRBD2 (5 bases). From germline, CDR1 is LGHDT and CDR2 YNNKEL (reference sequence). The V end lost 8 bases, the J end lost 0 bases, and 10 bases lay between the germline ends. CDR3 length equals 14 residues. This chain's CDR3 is CASELRANTGELFF. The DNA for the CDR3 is TGTGCCAGCGAATTGAGGGCGAACACCGGGGAGCTGTTTTTT.

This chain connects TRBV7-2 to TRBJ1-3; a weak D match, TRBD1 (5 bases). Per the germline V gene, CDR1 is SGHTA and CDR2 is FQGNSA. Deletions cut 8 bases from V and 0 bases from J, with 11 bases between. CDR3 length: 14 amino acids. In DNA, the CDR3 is TGTGCCAGCGGAGACGACAGCTCTGGAAACACCATATATTTT. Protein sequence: CASGDDSSGNTIYF.

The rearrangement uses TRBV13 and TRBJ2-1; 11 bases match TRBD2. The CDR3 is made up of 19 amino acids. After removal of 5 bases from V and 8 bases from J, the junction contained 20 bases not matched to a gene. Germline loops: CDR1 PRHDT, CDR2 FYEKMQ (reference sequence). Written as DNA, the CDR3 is TGTGCCAGCAGCGCGCCATCCGGGACTAGCGGAGTTCGGAGAGATGAGCAGTTCTTC. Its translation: CASSAPSGTSGVRRDEQFF.

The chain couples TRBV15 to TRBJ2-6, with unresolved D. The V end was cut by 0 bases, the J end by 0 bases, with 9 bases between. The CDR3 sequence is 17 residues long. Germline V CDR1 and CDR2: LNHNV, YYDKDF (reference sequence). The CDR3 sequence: CATSRDPAFSGANVLTF. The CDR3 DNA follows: TGTGCCACCAGCAGAGATCCAGCCTTCTCTGGGGCCAACGTCCTGACTTTC.

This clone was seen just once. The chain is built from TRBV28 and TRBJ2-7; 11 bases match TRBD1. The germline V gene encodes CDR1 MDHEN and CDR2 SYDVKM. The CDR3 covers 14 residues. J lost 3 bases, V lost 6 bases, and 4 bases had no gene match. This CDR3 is CASRAGTGGYEQYF. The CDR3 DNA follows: TGTGCCAGCAGGGCCGGGACAGGGGGCTACGAGCAGTACTTC.

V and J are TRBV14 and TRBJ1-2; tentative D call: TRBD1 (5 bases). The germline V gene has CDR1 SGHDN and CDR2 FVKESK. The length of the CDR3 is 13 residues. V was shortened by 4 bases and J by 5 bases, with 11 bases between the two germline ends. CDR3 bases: TGTGCCAGCAGCCTAGAAAGGGGTTATGGCTACACCTTC. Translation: CASSLERGYGYTF.

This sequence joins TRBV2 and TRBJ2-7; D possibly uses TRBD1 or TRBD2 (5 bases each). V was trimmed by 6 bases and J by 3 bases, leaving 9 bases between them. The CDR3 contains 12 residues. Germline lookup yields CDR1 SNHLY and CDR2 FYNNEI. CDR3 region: CASRGTIYEQYF. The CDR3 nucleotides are TGTGCCAGCAGGGGGACGATCTACGAGCAGTACTTC.

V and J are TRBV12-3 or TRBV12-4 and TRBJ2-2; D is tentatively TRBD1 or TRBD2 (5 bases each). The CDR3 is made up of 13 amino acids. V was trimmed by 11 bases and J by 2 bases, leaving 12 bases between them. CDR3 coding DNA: TGTGCCTGCTGGGGACCCAACACCGGGGAGCTGTTTTTT. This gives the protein CACWGPNTGELFF.

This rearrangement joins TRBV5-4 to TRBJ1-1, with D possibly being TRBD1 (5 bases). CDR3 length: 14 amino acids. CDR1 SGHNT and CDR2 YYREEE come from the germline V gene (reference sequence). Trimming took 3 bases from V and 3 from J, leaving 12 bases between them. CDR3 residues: CASSSQGGDTEAFF. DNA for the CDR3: TGTGCCAGCAGCTCTCAGGGTGGGGACACTGAAGCTTTCTTT.

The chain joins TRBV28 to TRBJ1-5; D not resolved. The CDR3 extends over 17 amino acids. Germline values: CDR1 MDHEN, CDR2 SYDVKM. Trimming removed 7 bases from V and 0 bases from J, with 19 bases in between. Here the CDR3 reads CASTNLGSSYSNQPQHF. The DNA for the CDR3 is TGTGCCAGCACTAACCTGGGCAGCAGTTATAGCAATCAGCCCCAGCATTTT.

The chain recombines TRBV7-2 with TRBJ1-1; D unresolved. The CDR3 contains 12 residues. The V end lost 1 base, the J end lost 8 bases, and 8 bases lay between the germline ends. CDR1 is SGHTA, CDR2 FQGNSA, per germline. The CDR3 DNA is TGTGCCAGCAGCTTAGGGTCTTTAGAAGCTTTCTTT. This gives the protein CASSLGSLEAFF.

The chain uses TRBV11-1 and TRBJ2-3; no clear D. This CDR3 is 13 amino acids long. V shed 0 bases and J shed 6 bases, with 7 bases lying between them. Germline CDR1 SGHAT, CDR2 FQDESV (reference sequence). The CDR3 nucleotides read TGTGCCAGCAGCTTAGCGCTCTTCGATACGCAGTATTTT. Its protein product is CASSLALFDTQYF.

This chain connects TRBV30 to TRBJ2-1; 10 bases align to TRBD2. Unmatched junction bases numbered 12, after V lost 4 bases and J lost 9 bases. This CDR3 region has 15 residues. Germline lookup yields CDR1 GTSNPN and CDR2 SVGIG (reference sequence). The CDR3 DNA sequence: TGTGCCTGGACCCCGGTAAGGGTAGCGGGGGGTGAGCAGTTCTTC. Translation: CAWTPVRVAGGEQFF.

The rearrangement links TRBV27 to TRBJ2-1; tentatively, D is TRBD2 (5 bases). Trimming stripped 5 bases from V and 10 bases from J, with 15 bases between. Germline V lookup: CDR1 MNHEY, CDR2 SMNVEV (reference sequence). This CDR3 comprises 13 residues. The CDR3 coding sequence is TGTGCCAGCAGTCCCATCCTAGCAGGAGAGCAGTTCTTC. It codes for CASSPILAGEQFF.

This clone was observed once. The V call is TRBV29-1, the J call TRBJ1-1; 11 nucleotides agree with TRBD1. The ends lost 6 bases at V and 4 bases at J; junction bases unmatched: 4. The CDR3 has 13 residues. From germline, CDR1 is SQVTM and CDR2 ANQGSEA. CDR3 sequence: CSVGQGASTEAFF. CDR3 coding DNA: TGCAGCGTCGGACAGGGGGCGAGCACTGAAGCTTTCTTT.

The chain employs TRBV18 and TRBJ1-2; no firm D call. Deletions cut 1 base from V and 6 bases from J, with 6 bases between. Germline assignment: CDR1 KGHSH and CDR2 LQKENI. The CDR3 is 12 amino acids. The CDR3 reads CASSPRMNGYTF. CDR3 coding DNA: TGTGCCAGCTCACCACGGATGAATGGCTACACCTTC.

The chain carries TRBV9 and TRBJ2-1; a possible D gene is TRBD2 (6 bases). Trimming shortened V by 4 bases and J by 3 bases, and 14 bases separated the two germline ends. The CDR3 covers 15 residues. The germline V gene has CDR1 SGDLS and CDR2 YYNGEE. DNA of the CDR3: TGTGCCAGCAGCTTGAGCCCGGACTACTACAATGAGCAGTTCTTC. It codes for CASSLSPDYYNEQFF.

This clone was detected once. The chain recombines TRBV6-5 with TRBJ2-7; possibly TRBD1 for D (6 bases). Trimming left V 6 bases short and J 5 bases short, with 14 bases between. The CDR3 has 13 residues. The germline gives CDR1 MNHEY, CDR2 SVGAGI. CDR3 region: CASSYRRGHEQYF. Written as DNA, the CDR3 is TGTGCCAGCAGCTACCGCAGGGGCCACGAGCAGTACTTC.